This T cell receptor (beta chain) was sequenced in a study of CD8+ T cells in alopecia areata. The ends lost 3 bases at V and 3 bases at J; junction bases unmatched: 6. This CDR3 contains 16 residues. Germline V gene data show CDR1 as LGHNA and CDR2 as YNFKEQ. This clone appeared once. Treatment: oral pan-JAK inhibitor, 5-10 mg twice daily. After isolation, RNA underwent reverse transcription to generate cDNA as the sequencing template. Sequencing was performed with immunoSEQ multiplex PCR; in TCRdb, only in-frame clones are kept and a portion is missing. This table holds 180,000 or so clones, roughly half found once.

The V and J genes are TRBV4-2 and TRBJ2-1; 9 nucleotides match TRBD1. The TCR was taken from a human donor with alopecia areata. Sequenced material: CD8+ T cells sorted from blood, taken between weeks 51 and 52, from a patient treated with tofacitinib. Here the CDR3 reads CASSHPGQGNYNEQFF. CDR3 bases: TGTGCCAGCAGCCATCCGGGACAGGGCAACTACAATGAGCAGTTCTTC.